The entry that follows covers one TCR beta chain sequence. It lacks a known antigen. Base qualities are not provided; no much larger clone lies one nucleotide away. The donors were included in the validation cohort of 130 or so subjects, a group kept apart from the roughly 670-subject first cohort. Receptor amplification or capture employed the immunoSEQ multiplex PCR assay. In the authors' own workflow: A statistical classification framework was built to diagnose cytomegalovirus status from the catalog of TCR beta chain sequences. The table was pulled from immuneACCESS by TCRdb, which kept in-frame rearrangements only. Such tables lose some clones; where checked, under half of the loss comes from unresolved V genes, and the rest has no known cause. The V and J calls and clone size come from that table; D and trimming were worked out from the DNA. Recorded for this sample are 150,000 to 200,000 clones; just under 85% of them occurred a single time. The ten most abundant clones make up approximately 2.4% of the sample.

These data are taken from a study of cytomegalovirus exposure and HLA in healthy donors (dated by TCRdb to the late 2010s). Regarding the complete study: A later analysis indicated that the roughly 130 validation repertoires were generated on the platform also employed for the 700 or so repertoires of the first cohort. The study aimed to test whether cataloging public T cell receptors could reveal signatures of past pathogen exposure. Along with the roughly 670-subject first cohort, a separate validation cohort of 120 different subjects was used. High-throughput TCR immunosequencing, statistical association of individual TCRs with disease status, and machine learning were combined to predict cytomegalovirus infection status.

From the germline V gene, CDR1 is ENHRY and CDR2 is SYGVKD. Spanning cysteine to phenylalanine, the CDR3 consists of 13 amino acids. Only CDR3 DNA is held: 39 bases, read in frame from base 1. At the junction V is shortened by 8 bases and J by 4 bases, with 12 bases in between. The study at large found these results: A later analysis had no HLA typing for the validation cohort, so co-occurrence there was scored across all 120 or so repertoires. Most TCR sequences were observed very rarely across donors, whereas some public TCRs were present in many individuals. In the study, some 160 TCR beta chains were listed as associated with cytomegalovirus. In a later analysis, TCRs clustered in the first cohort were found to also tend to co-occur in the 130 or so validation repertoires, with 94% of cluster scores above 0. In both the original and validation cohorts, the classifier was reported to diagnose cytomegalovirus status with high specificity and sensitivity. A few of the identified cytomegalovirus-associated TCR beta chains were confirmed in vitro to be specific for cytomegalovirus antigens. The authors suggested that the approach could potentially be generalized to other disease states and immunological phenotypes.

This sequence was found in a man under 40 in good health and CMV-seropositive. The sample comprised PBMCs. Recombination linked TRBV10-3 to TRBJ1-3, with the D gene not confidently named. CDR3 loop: CAISLSNGNTIYF. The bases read TGTGCCATCTCACTATCTAACGGAAACACCATATATTTT.